The clone carrying this TCR beta chain was counted a few times. These data belong to a study of PD-1 blockade in mismatch repair-deficient tumors. Generated by immunoSEQ multiplex PCR, the TCRdb table keeps only in-frame clones and is missing some. Among about 130,000 clones, 88% were seen once, and the ten largest hold 10% to 15%. Germline values: CDR1 SNHLY, CDR2 FYNNEI. CDR3 length: 15 residues. Trimming at V came to 6 bases and at J to 3 bases, leaving 9 bases not matched to a gene. The receptor's source is an adult with mismatch repair-deficient cancer. Source: peripheral blood, taken approximately 71 weeks after starting pembrolizumab. The chain is built from TRBV2 and TRBJ2-7, with TRBD1 matching 9 bases. The CDR3 coding sequence is TGTGCCAGCAGGGAGTCCGGGACAGGGTTCTACGAGCAGTACTTC. This gives the protein CASRESGTGFYEQYF.